These 28 T cell receptor beta chains were all obtained from the same sample, sequenced in a study of T cells expressing NK-cell markers. TCRdb reanalyzed the 5' RACE reads and collapses them to one entry per CDR3 protein, without DNA. The sample spans about 300,000 distinct CDR3 sequences; the ten largest clones claim about 4.2%. Sequenced material: blood T cells: a sorted CD56 or NKG2C T cell subset, CD4+ or CD8+ T cells, or bulk PBMC T cells (not recorded which). These receptors were taken from a woman aged 18-70 years in good health.

The chain couples TRBV7-9 to TRBJ1-2; TCRdb names TRBD1, which stays unverified in the absence of DNA. This CDR3 spans 14 amino acids. CDR1 is SEHNR and CDR2 is FQNEAQ in the germline V gene (reference sequence). CDR3 sequence reads: CASSRGQDYYGYTF.

V gene TRBV12-3 or TRBV12-4 combines with J gene TRBJ1-5. CDR3 length equals 12 residues. The CDR3 loop is CASSFKGQPQHF.

V is TRBV7-6 and J is TRBJ1-2. The CDR3 runs to 13 residues. Germline V gives CDR1 SGHVS, CDR2 FNYEAQ. The CDR3 is CASSYGKAQGYTF.

This chain uses TRBV24-1 with TRBJ2-5; as DNA is missing, the TRBD2 call by TCRdb cannot be tested. The CDR3 runs 15 residues. Germline V lookup: CDR1 KGHDR, CDR2 SFDVKD. The CDR3 sequence: CATSDLAGVRETQYF.

The CDR3: CASSPRLATDTQYF. The V call is TRBV18, the J call TRBJ2-3. This CDR3 spans 14 amino acids. Per germline, CDR1 KGHSH and CDR2 LQKENI.

V and J are TRBV3-1 and TRBJ2-1; with no DNA, the TCRdb D assignment of TRBD2 cannot be verified. The CDR3 runs 15 residues. Germline V lookup: CDR1 LGHDT, CDR2 YNNKEL (reference sequence). CDR3 sequence reads: CASSQDQREGGEQFF.

This chain connects TRBV19 to TRBJ2-1; the TRBD2 assignment by TCRdb is unverifiable without DNA. CDR1 and CDR2 from the germline V gene are LNHDA and SQIVND (reference sequence). CDR3 length: 18 residues. The CDR3 protein is CASRRRRTSGSEGGEQFF.

The gene calls are TRBV12-3 or TRBV12-4 and TRBJ2-2; TCRdb returns TRBD1, unconfirmable since there is no DNA. CDR3 size: 15 residues. CDR3: CASRPRTGGAGELFF.

The chain couples TRBV7-3 to TRBJ2-1; TCRdb calls TRBD2, which cannot be checked without DNA. In germline, CDR1 is SGHTA, CDR2 FQGTGA. CDR3 length: 17 residues. This CDR3 reads CASSLMPLGSGDYEQFF.

The CDR3 spells CSALSPGFYEQYF. The rearrangement joins TRBV20-1 to TRBJ2-7; no DNA is available, so the TRBD1 call from TCRdb remains unchecked. The CDR3 has 13 residues. Germline V CDR1 and CDR2: DFQATT, SNEGSKA (reference sequence).

This chain's CDR3 is CASRLQGGGYTF. This sequence joins TRBV12-3 or TRBV12-4 and TRBJ1-2; TCRdb's D call, TRBD1, is unchecked because there is no DNA. The length of the CDR3 is 12 residues.

The rearrangement uses TRBV9 and TRBJ1-2; TCRdb's D call, TRBD1, is unchecked because there is no DNA. The CDR3 sequence is 15 residues long. CDR1 is SGDLS, CDR2 YYNGEE, per germline. The CDR3 reads CASSAMGQVLGGYTF.

The chain combines TRBV6-5 with TRBJ1-5; checking the TCRdb D call of TRBD1 is not possible without DNA. CDR3 length equals 14 residues. In germline, CDR1 is MNHEY, CDR2 SVGAGI. The CDR3 is CASSYDGSGQPQHF.

The chain has TRBV6-1 and TRBJ2-3; TCRdb reports TRBD1, a call that lacks DNA to check it against. CDR1 is MNHNS and CDR2 is SASEGT in the germline V gene. CDR3 length equals 15 residues. The CDR3 is CASRAGTGGMDTQYF.

This chain links TRBV20-1 with TRBJ2-1; TCRdb's D call, TRBD2, is unchecked because there is no DNA. Germline CDR1 and CDR2: DFQATT and SNEGSKA (reference sequence). The CDR3 runs to 13 residues. The CDR3 loop reads CSARTRAYNEQFF.

The V and J genes are TRBV6-5 and TRBJ1-1; TCRdb indicates TRBD1, and absent DNA this call remains unverified. Per the germline V gene, CDR1 is MNHEY and CDR2 is SVGAGI. The CDR3 runs 15 residues. CDR3 in amino acids: CASSYEGYQNTEAFF.

The chain employs TRBV7-2 and TRBJ1-2; TCRdb proposes TRBD1, but this gene call is untestable without DNA. This CDR3 has 13 residues. CDR1 and CDR2 (germline): SGHTA, FQGNSA. The CDR3 is CASAVGESYGYTF.

J is TRBJ1-2 and V is TRBV12-2. TRBV12-2 is termed a pseudogene. The CDR3 has 13 residues. The CDR3 region is CASRLAHNYGYTF.

The CDR3 is CSARANTGRTGANVLTF. The J gene is TRBJ2-6, the V gene TRBV20-1; the D call from TCRdb, TRBD1, cannot be confirmed without DNA. The CDR3 totals 17 residues. CDR1 and CDR2 from the germline V gene are DFQATT and SNEGSKA (reference sequence).

The V gene is TRBV7-2, the J gene TRBJ2-3. The germline V gene encodes CDR1 SGHTA and CDR2 FQGNSA. CDR3 length: 12 amino acids. CDR3 region: CASSSYTDTQYF.

The chain recombines TRBV4-1 with TRBJ2-1; the D call of TRBD1 rests on TCRdb alone, since no DNA is present to check it. Germline values: CDR1 MGHRA, CDR2 YSYEKL. The CDR3 consists of 18 residues. The CDR3 reads CASSQPPGRGAPYNEQFF.

This chain connects TRBV6-2 or TRBV6-3 to TRBJ2-1; TCRdb returns TRBD2, unconfirmable since there is no DNA. CDR3 length equals 11 residues. Germline assignment: CDR1 MNHEY and CDR2 SVGEGT. CDR3 amino acids: CASSFPLPPLF.

This rearrangement joins TRBV5-4 to TRBJ2-3. This CDR3 is 11 amino acids long. CDR1 and CDR2 from the germline V gene are SGHNT and YYREEE (reference sequence). Here the CDR3 reads CASRNADTQYF. Filled out from reference TRBV5-4 and TRBJ2-3, the complete variable domain reads ETGVTQSPTHLIKTRGQQVTLRCSSQSGHNTVSWYQQALGQGPQFIFQYYREEENGRGNFPPRFSGLQFPNYSSELNVNALELDDSALYLCASRNADTQYFGPGTRLTVL.

This chain connects TRBV4-3 to TRBJ2-1; TCRdb calls TRBD1, which cannot be checked without DNA. The CDR3 runs to 15 residues. The V gene's germline CDR1 is LGHNA and CDR2 YSLEER. The CDR3: CASSSGQGTHNEQFF.

The gene calls are TRBV5-5 and TRBJ1-4; TCRdb's D call of TRBD1 is untestable without DNA. CDR3 length equals 15 residues. Looked up from germline, CDR1 is SGHKS and CDR2 is YYEKEE (reference sequence). CDR3 sequence reads: CASSLPTYGGEKLFF.

The chain recombines TRBV20-1 with TRBJ2-1. Germline-derived CDR1 and CDR2 are DFQATT and SNEGSKA (reference sequence). This CDR3 has 14 residues. The CDR3 is CSASSGGLYNEQFF.

V usage is TRBV5-1 and J usage is TRBJ2-3. Germline V gives CDR1 SGHRS, CDR2 YFSETQ. This CDR3 has 13 amino acids. The CDR3 sequence is CASSLDNTDTQYF.

The chain couples TRBV7-2 to TRBJ2-7. The CDR3 spans 12 residues. Germline V CDR1 and CDR2: SGHTA, FQGNSA. The CDR3 spells CASSFASYEQYF.